The 6 T cell receptor beta chains given below trace back to one sample, sequenced in a study of cytomegalovirus exposure and HLA in healthy donors. The PCR used 60 Vbeta and 13 Jbeta primers. The repertoire was sequenced with immunoSEQ multiplex PCR; TCRdb's copy has only in-frame clones and lacks some. The profile shows 140,000 or so clones, about 72% of them singletons. Sequenced: PBMCs. The receptors stem from a man aged 35 to 55 in good health and CMV-seronegative.

The chain is built from TRBV7-2 and TRBJ2-7, with D tentatively TRBD1 (5 bases). The CDR3 extends over 14 amino acids. V lost 5 bases to trimming and J lost 0 bases, with 11 bases between them. Germline CDR1 and CDR2: SGHTA and FQGNSA. CDR3 loop: CASSRVRVSYEQYF. CDR3 nucleotide sequence: TGTGCCAGCAGCAGGGTCAGGGTCTCCTACGAGCAGTACTTC.

The gene calls are TRBV18 and TRBJ2-7; the match to TRBD2 covers 9 bases. There are 17 residues in the CDR3. The germline CDR1 and CDR2 sequences are KGHSH and LQKENI. V trimming: 3 bases; J trimming: 0 bases; junction bases outside the gene matches: 9. The CDR3 DNA reads TGTGCCAGCTCACCGGGATCCCTAGCGGGAACCTCCTACGAGCAGTACTTC. Protein sequence: CASSPGSLAGTSYEQYF.

The chain uses TRBV30 and TRBJ2-7; 7 nucleotides match TRBD1. The length of the CDR3 is 12 residues. CDR1 is GTSNPN, CDR2 SVGIG, per germline (reference sequence). CDR3 sequence (DNA): TGTGCCTGGAGTGTACAGGGGCCGACAGCCCCTGTC. Residues: CAWSVQGPTAPV.

Here the CDR3 DNA reads TGTGCCAGTAGGCGGGACAGGGAGGCAGGCTCACCCCTCCACTTT. This codes for CASRRDREAGSPLHF. The chain joins TRBV19 to TRBJ1-6; 9 bases fit TRBD1. Germline V gene data show CDR1 as LNHDA and CDR2 as SQIVND (reference sequence). V shed 6 bases, J shed 10 bases, and the junction held 10 bases outside the gene matches. The CDR3 loop spans 15 amino acids.

This clone was observed a single time. V is TRBV7-9 and J is TRBJ2-5, with 8 bases identical to TRBD2. CDR1 SEHNR and CDR2 FQNEAQ come from the germline V gene (reference sequence). The length of the CDR3 is 16 residues. Germline trimming cut 6 bases from V and 1 base from J; bases unmatched to any gene: 10. The CDR3 spells CASRVWSSGPQETQYF. The CDR3 DNA reads as TGTGCCAGCAGGGTCTGGTCTAGCGGGCCCCAAGAGACCCAGTACTTC.

This clone was counted between two and nine times. The chain joins TRBV12-5 to TRBJ1-1; weak D call: TRBD1 (6 bases). V shed 9 bases and J shed 4 bases, with 21 bases lying between them. The germline CDR1 and CDR2 sequences are LGHNT and FRNRAP. There are 15 residues in the CDR3. In DNA form, the CDR3 reads TGTGCTAGCCCTCCCGCGGGGGGGGGCGGCACTGAAGCTTTCTTT. This translates into CASPPAGGGGTEAFF.